The source of this TCR beta chain is a study of cytomegalovirus exposure and HLA in healthy donors. PCR involved 60 Vbeta and 13 Jbeta primers. Data came from immunoSEQ multiplex PCR; TCRdb stores just in-frame clones and leaves some out. The sample has 170,000 or so clones, over 70% seen once. Trimming took 2 bases from V and 4 from J, leaving 12 bases between them. The CDR3 has 14 amino acids. Per germline, CDR1 KGHSH and CDR2 LQKENI. This sequence originates from a woman aged 60-75 years in good health and CMV-seropositive. This chain connects TRBV18 to TRBJ2-7, with a weak D call TRBD1 (5 bases). The specimen sequenced was PBMCs. CDR3 coding DNA: TGTGCCAGCTCACCAGGGGCCTTGGGTTACGAGCAGTACTTC. Protein: CASSPGALGYEQYF.